This T cell receptor beta chain comes out of a study of blood T cell repertoires in COVID-19. On the study more broadly: Samples came from the United States, Italy and Spain, spanning acute and convalescent COVID-19.

This CDR3 spans 13 amino acids. CDR1 is ENHRY and CDR2 is SYGVKD in the germline V gene. J gave up 3 bases and V 10 bases, and 8 bases lay outside the gene matches. As processed by the authors: The assay estimated nucleated cells by amplifying reference gene primers. Measured with immunoSEQ multiplex PCR; TCRdb has only the in-frame clones, and not every one. Clone size and V and J calls were adopted from that table, with D and trimming inferred from the DNA. The table lists about 270,000 clones, around 82% of them singletons. Sequenced: peripheral blood. This receptor was obtained from a woman between 18 and 29 years old with acute or convalescent COVID-19. This chain connects TRBV10-3 to TRBJ2-5, with TRBD1 identical over 7 bases. CDR3 in amino acids: CATETGTEETQYF. CDR3 nucleotide sequence: TGTGCCACCGAGACTGGGACAGAAGAGACCCAGTACTTC.